The 21 T cell receptor beta chains below all came from one sample that was sequenced in a study of CD8+CD57+ T cells in acquired aplastic anemia. CD8+CD57+ cell expansion, shown by flow cytometry, had occurred in the patients selected for sequencing. The template used for profiling TCR beta VDJ and CDR3 was genomic DNA. TCRdb recomputed calls from the reads with MiXCR, one row per CDR3 protein. The table lists approximately 470,000 distinct CDR3 sequences, roughly 34% of them singletons, with approximately 0.82% in the top ten. The sequenced material came from sorted CD4+, CD8+, or CD8+CD57+ T cells (not recorded which) from PBMCs. Receptors originate from a human donor with aplastic anemia.

V is TRBV30 and J is TRBJ2-7; D is undetermined. CDR1 is GTSNPN and CDR2 is SVGIG in the germline V gene (reference sequence). The V and J ends lost 2 bases and 3 bases respectively, with 11 bases between them. This CDR3 has 13 residues. The CDR3 here is CAWSRGPDYEQYF. DNA for the CDR3: TGTGCCTGGAGTCGTGGACCGGACTACGAGCAGTACTTC.

This clonotype was counted a few times. The gene calls are TRBV6-5 and TRBJ2-7, with 9 positions matching TRBD1. CDR1 and CDR2 (germline): MNHEY, SVGAGI. The CDR3 covers 15 residues. Losses at the gene ends were 2 bases for V and 2 bases for J; bases not matched to a gene: 4. The CDR3 protein is CASSYGGQGPYEQYF. CDR3 coding DNA: TGTGCCAGCAGTTACGGGGGACAGGGCCCCTACGAGCAGTACTTC.

In its sample, this clonotype was seen many times. V and J are TRBV20-1 and TRBJ2-7; D is ambiguous. Trimming took off 1 base at V and 0 bases at J, with 10 bases between the two ends. This CDR3 is 14 amino acids long. Germline V gene data show CDR1 as DFQATT and CDR2 as SNEGSKA (reference sequence). As DNA, the CDR3 is TGCAGTGCTAGAGGTCAACTGAGCTCCTACGAGCAGTACTTC. This translates into CSARGQLSSYEQYF.

The V gene is TRBV5-1, the J gene TRBJ2-3; 8 nucleotides align to TRBD1. CDR3 size: 15 residues. Germline lookup yields CDR1 SGHRS and CDR2 YFSETQ. Unmatched junction bases numbered 6, after V lost 0 bases and J lost 6 bases. The CDR3 nucleotides read TGCGCCAGCAGCTTGGACAGGGGGTTCGCCGATACGCAGTATTTT. Its protein product is CASSLDRGFADTQYF.

This clonotype was observed a few times. V usage is TRBV14 and J usage is TRBJ1-1; D might be TRBD1 (6 bases). The CDR3 runs 12 residues. The V gene lost 4 bases and the J gene lost 4 bases, with 7 bases spanning the gap. Germline V gives CDR1 SGHDN, CDR2 FVKESK. CDR3 nucleotide sequence: TGTGCCAGCAGCCCGGGGGCCACTGAAGCTTTCTTT. Protein sequence: CASSPGATEAFF.

A few counts support this clonotype. The V call is TRBV28, the J call TRBJ1-6, with D tentatively TRBD1 (5 bases). The germline V and J ends were trimmed by 5 bases and 8 bases, with 10 bases remaining between them. Germline V gene data show CDR1 as MDHEN and CDR2 as SYDVKM. This CDR3 is 13 amino acids long. CDR3 region: CASSTGDHSPLHF. Written as DNA, the CDR3 is TGTGCCAGCAGTACGGGGGATCATTCACCCCTCCACTTT.

This chain links TRBV6-1 with TRBJ2-7, with TRBD1 matching 8 bases. This CDR3 spans 16 amino acids. V was pared by 6 bases and J by 1 base, with 11 bases of the junction left unmatched. Germline V lookup: CDR1 MNHNS, CDR2 SASEGT. CDR3 nucleotide sequence: TGTGCCAGCAGGGAATCACCATGGACAGGGTCCTACGAGCAGTACTTC. Its protein is CASRESPWTGSYEQYF.

The J gene is TRBJ1-1, the V gene TRBV10-3, with no clear D. With 6 bases removed from V and 1 base from J, the gap between germline ends came to 12 bases. This CDR3 has 14 residues. The germline V gene has CDR1 ENHRY and CDR2 SYGVKD. The CDR3 coding sequence is TGTGCCATCAGCGAAGAAGTCGGGAACACTGAAGCTTTCTTT. Translated, it gives CAISEEVGNTEAFF.

This clonotype was seen at least ten times. The chain uses TRBV2 and TRBJ1-1; no clear D. The CDR3 runs to 16 residues. Germline CDR1 is SNHLY and CDR2 is FYNNEI. Between the trimmed V and J ends, which lost 7 bases and 0 bases, there was a span of 18 bases. The CDR3 spells CASMTAVRILNTEAFF. CDR3 sequence (DNA): TGTGCCAGCATGACGGCAGTTCGTATTTTGAACACTGAAGCTTTCTTT.

This clonotype has at least ten counts. This chain links TRBV6-5 with TRBJ1-2; no clear D gene. The CDR3 spans 13 residues. Germline CDR1 and CDR2: MNHEY and SVGAGI. Trimming stripped 2 bases from V and 2 bases from J, with 6 bases between. As DNA, the CDR3 is TGTGCCAGCAGTTACCTACAGAACTATGGCTACACCTTC. Translation gives CASSYLQNYGYTF.

This clonotype has only a few counts. The junction and the germline gene differ at one end; a read error may be behind it. The gene calls are TRBV7-7 and TRBJ2-1, with D perhaps given as TRBD1 or TRBD2 (5 bases each). This CDR3 is 15 amino acids long. Germline CDR1 and CDR2: SSHAT and FNYEAQ (reference sequence). The CDR3 protein is CASSARVRGDNEQFF. The DNA of the CDR3 is TGTGCTAGCAGCGCGCGGGTTCGAGGGGACAATGAGCAGTTCTTC.

This chain links TRBV19 with TRBJ2-5; D unresolved. V lost 9 bases, J lost 1 base, and 15 bases lay in between. Germline lookup yields CDR1 LNHDA and CDR2 SQIVND (reference sequence). The length of the CDR3 is 14 residues. The CDR3 spells CASSPEAAQETQYF. The DNA for the CDR3 is TGTGCCAGCTCACCAGAGGCGGCCCAAGAGACCCAGTACTTC.

As concerns this clonotype: The junction differs from germline at one of its ends, possibly a read error. This rearrangement joins TRBV15 to TRBJ2-3, with TRBD1 matching 12 bases. The length of the CDR3 is 16 residues. Germline-derived CDR1 and CDR2 are LNHNV and YYDKDF (reference sequence). CDR3: CATSRGGTGGSDAQYF. CDR3 DNA sequence: TGTGCCACCAGCCGAGGAGGGACAGGGGGCTCAGATGCGCAGTATTTT.

The chain has TRBV5-1 and TRBJ1-2; no reliable D call. V was shortened by 2 bases and J by 7 bases, with 18 bases between the two germline ends. CDR1 and CDR2 from the germline V gene are SGHRS and YFSETQ. CDR3 length equals 15 residues. The CDR3 DNA sequence: TGCGCCAGCAGCTTCAGCGGGCCACCGGAGGGTGGCTACACCTTC. It encodes CASSFSGPPEGGYTF. The variable domain in full, with the rest retrieved from reference TRBV5-1 and TRBJ1-2, is KAGVTQTPRYLIKTRGQQVTLSCSPISGHRSVSWYQQTPGQGLQFLFEYFSETQRNKGNFPGRFSGRQFSNSRSEMNVSTLELGDSALYLCASSFSGPPEGGYTFGSGTRLTVV.

The genes are TRBV11-2 and TRBJ2-1, with D possibly TRBD2 on 6 matching bases. V lost 2 bases and J 4 bases, leaving 15 bases between the germline ends. Germline CDR1 SGHAT, CDR2 FQNNGV. The CDR3 is 16 residues long. The CDR3 region has the DNA TGTGCCAGCAGCTTACCCCTCGCGGGATCGTACAATGAGCAGTTCTTC. Amino acids: CASSLPLAGSYNEQFF.

This clonotype was found a few times. Being one base from a much bigger clone, this may be a read error. The CDR3 DNA sequence: TGTGCCAGCAGCATAGACAGAAATGAGGATCCACCCCTCCACTTT. It translates to CASSIDRNEDPPLHF. This chain connects TRBV7-8 to TRBJ1-6; a possible D gene is TRBD1 (5 bases). The CDR3 sequence is 15 residues long. Germline values: CDR1 SGHVS, CDR2 FQNEAQ. The V end was cut by 5 bases, the J end by 11 bases, with 19 bases between.

This clonotype was detected many times. The chain uses TRBV29-1 and TRBJ1-1; weak D call: TRBD1 (5 bases). Germline V CDR1 and CDR2: SQVTM, ANQGSEA. There are 13 residues in the CDR3. Trimming removed 4 bases from V and 3 bases from J, with 12 bases in between. CDR3 amino acids: CSVGSGGDTEAFF. Written as DNA, the CDR3 is TGCAGCGTTGGATCGGGGGGGGACACTGAAGCTTTCTTT.

CDR3 protein: CAINTGPNTEAFF. CDR3 coding DNA: TGTGCCATCAATACAGGGCCGAACACTGAAGCTTTCTTT. The chain combines TRBV10-3 with TRBJ1-1; a weak D match, TRBD1 (6 bases). Germline lookup yields CDR1 ENHRY and CDR2 SYGVKD. V gave up 7 bases and J gave up 1 base, with 10 bases separating them. This CDR3 spans 13 amino acids.

This clonotype was seen repeatedly, ten times or more. V gene TRBV6-1 combines with J gene TRBJ2-7, with D possibly TRBD1 on 5 matching bases. CDR1 MNHNS and CDR2 SASEGT come from the germline V gene. V shed 4 bases and J shed 3 bases, with 10 bases lying between them. The CDR3 length is 13 residues. The CDR3 spells CASSVAGIYEQYF. The CDR3, as DNA: TGTGCCAGCAGTGTCGCAGGGATCTACGAGCAGTACTTC.

The sample holds many counts of this clonotype. The rearrangement uses TRBV2 and TRBJ1-6; 7 bases are a match to TRBD1. The CDR3 runs 16 residues. V lost 1 base, J lost 5 bases, and 5 bases stayed unmatched. The V gene's germline CDR1 is SNHLY and CDR2 FYNNEI. In DNA form, the CDR3 reads TGTGCCAGCAGTGAAGACAGGGGAAATAATAATTCACCCCTCCACTTT. It yields the protein CASSEDRGNNNSPLHF.

A note on this clonotype: The junction does not match germline at one end; this may be a read error. J is TRBJ1-1 and V is TRBV12-3 or TRBV12-4, with D unresolved. The CDR3 covers 16 residues. CDR3 residues: CASRPARVTLNAEAFF. The CDR3 DNA reads as TGTGCCAGCAGACCTGCTAGGGTTACGTTGAACGCTGAAGCTTTCTTT.